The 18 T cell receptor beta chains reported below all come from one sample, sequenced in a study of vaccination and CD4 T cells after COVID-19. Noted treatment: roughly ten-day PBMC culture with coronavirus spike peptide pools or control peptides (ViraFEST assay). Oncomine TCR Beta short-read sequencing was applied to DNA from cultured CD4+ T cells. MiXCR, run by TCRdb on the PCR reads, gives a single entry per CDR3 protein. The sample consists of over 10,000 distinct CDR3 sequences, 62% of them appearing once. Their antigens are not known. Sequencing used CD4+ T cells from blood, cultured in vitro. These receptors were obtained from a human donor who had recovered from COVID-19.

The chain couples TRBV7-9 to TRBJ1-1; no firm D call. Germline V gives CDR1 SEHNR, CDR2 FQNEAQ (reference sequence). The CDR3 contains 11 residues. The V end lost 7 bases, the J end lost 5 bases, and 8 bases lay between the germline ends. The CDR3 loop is CASTWRTEAFF. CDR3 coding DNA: TGTGCCAGCACCTGGAGGACTGAAGCTTTCTTT.

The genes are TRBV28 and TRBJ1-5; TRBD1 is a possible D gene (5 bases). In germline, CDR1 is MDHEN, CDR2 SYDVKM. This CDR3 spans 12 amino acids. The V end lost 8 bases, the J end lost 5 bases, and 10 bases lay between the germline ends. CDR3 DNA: TGTGCCAGCGGGCGGGGGTATCAGCCCCAGCATTTT. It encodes CASGRGYQPQHF.

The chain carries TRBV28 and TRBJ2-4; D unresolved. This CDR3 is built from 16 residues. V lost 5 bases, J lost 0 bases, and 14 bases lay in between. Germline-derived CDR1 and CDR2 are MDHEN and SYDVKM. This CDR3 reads CASSPSLILAKNIQYF. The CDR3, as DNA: TGTGCCAGCAGTCCTTCCCTTATACTAGCCAAAAACATTCAGTACTTC.

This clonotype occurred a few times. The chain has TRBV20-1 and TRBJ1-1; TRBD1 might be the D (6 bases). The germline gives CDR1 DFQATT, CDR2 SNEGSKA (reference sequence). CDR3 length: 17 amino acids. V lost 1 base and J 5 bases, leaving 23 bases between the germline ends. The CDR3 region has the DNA TGCAGTGCTAGAGTCCCCTGGACAGTCGGGGTAAGAACTGAAGCTTTCTTT. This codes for CSARVPWTVGVRTEAFF.

CDR3 sequence (DNA): TGTGCCAGCAGTTACTCCTCCACTGGCCTCACAGATACGCAGTATTTT. This translates into CASSYSSTGLTDTQYF. The chain recombines TRBV6-5 with TRBJ2-3, with D unresolved. Germline assignment: CDR1 MNHEY and CDR2 SVGAGI. The V and J ends lost 0 bases and 2 bases respectively, with 12 bases between them. The CDR3 is 16 amino acids.

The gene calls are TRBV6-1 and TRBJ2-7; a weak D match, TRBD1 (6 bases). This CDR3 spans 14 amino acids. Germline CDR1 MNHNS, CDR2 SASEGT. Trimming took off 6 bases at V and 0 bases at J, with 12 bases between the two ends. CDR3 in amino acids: CASSKDRSSYEQYF. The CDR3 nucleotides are TGTGCCAGCAGCAAAGACAGGAGCTCCTACGAGCAGTACTTC.

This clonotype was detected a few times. In DNA form, the CDR3 reads TGTGCCTGGAGGGACAGGGGGCGCACAGATACGCAGTATTTT. This codes for CAWRDRGRTDTQYF. This chain links TRBV30 with TRBJ2-3, with 11 bases matching TRBD1. Germline CDR1 is GTSNPN and CDR2 is SVGIG (reference sequence). CDR3 length equals 14 residues. V was pared by 3 bases and J by 1 base, with 0 bases of the junction left unmatched.

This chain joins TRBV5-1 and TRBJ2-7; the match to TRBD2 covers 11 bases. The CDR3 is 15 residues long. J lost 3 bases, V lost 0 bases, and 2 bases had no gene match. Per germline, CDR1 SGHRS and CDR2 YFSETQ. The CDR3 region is CASSLGGTSGYEQYF. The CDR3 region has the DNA TGCGCCAGCAGCTTGGGGGGGACTAGCGGCTACGAGCAGTACTTC.

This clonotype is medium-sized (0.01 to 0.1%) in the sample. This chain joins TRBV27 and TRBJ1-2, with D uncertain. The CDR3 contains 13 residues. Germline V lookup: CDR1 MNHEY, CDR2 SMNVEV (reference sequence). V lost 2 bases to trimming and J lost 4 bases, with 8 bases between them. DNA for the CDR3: TGTGCCAGCAGTTTAGTAAGAGGCTATGGCTACACCTTC. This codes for CASSLVRGYGYTF.

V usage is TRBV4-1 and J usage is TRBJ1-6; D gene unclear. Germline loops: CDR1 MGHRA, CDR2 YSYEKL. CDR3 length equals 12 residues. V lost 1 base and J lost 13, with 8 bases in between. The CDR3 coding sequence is TGCGCCAGCAGCCAAGGGATCTGGCCCCTCCACTTT. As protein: CASSQGIWPLHF.

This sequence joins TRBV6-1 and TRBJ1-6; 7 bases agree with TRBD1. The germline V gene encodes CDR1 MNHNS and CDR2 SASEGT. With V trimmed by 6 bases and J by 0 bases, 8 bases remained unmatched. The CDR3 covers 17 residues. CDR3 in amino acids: CASRNSNRGSYNSPLHF. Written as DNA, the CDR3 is TGTGCCAGCAGGAATTCGAACAGGGGCTCCTATAATTCACCCCTCCACTTT.

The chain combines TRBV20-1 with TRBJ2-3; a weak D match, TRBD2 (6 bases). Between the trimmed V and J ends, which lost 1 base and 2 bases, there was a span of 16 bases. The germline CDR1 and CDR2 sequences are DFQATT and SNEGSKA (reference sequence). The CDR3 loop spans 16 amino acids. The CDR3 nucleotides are TGCAGTGCTAGAGGGCACTTCGGAGGGGCCACAGATACGCAGTATTTT. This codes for CSARGHFGGATDTQYF.

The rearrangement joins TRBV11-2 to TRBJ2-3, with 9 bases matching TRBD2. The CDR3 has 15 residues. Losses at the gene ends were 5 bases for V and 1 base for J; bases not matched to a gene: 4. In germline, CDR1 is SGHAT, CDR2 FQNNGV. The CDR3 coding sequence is TGTGCCAGCAGCGTCAGGACTAGCGGCACAGATACGCAGTATTTT. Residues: CASSVRTSGTDTQYF. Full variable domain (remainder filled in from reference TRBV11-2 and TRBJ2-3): EAGVAQSPRYKIIEKRQSVAFWCNPISGHATLYWYQQILGQGPKLLIQFQNNGVVDDSQLPKDRFSAERLKGVDSTLKIQPAKLEDSAVYLCASSVRTSGTDTQYFGPGTRLTVL.

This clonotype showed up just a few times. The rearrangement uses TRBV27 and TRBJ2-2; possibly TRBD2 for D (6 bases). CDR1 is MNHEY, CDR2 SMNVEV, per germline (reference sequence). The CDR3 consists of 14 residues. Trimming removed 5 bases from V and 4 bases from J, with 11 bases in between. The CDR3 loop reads CASSELARTGELFF. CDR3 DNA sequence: TGTGCCAGCAGTGAACTAGCTCGCACCGGGGAGCTGTTTTTT.

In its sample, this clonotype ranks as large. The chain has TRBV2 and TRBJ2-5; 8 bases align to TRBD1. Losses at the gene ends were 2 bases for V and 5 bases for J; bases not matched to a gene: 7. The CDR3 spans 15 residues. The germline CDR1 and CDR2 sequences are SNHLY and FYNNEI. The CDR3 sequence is CASSEWQGAGETQYF. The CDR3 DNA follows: TGTGCCAGCAGTGAATGGCAGGGGGCTGGGGAGACCCAGTACTTC. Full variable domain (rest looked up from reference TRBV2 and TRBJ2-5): EPEVTQTPSHQVTQMGQEVILRCVPISNHLYFYWYRQILGQKVEFLVSFYNNEISEKSEIFDDQFSVERPDGSNFTLKIRSTKLEDSAMYFCASSEWQGAGETQYFGPGTRLLVL.

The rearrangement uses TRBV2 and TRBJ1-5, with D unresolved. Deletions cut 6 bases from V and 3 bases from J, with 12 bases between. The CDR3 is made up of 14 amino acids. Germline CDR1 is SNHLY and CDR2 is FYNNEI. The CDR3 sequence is CASRAEANNQPQHF. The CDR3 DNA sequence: TGTGCCAGCAGAGCCGAAGCTAACAATCAGCCCCAGCATTTT.

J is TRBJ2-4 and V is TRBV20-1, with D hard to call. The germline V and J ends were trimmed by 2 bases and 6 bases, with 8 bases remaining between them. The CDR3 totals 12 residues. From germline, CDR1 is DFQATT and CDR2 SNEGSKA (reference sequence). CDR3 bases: TGCAGTGCTAGAACGGCAGGAAACATTCAGTACTTC. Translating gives CSARTAGNIQYF.

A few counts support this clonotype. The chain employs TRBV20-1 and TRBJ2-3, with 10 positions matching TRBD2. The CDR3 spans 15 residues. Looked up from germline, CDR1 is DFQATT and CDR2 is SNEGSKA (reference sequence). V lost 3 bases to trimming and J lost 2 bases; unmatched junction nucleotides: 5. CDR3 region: CSASPLAGPTDTQYF. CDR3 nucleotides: TGCAGTGCTAGTCCACTAGCGGGGCCCACAGATACGCAGTATTTT.